These T cell receptor beta chains were read from a single sample in a study of shared clonotypes between healthy human individuals. The method was immunoSEQ multiplex PCR; TCRdb's version includes in-frame clones alone and lacks a portion of them. The sample contains about 1.1 million clones, approximately 80% of which appear only once. Sample: memory CD4+ T cells from PBMCs. Every receptor here comes from a young man in good health. Some clones in this sample may be carry-over from other donors' samples. The CDR3 runs from the conserved cysteine through the conserved F or W. The D gene is left open where the match is weak. Rows give clone size only sometimes, using once, few, many, or a class for an expanded clone.

j_call: TRBJ2-2; v_call: TRBV11-3; clone_size: -; d_call: TRBD1; cdr3_nt: TGTGCCAGCAGCTTAGCAGGGGGCGGACCCGGGGAGCTGTTTTTT; cdr3_aa: CASSLAGGGPGELFF
j_call: TRBJ2-7; v_call: TRBV2; clone_size: -; d_call: -; cdr3_nt: TGTGCCAGCCTCGATGGGCAAGTCTCGTCCTACGAGCAGTACTTC; cdr3_aa: CASLDGQVSSYEQYF
j_call: TRBJ2-4; v_call: TRBV6-6; clone_size: -; d_call: TRBD1; cdr3_nt: TGTGCCAGCGAGGTGGGACAGGGCAAAAACATTCAGTACTTC; cdr3_aa: CASEVGQGKNIQYF
j_call: TRBJ2-7; v_call: TRBV7-2; clone_size: -; d_call: TRBD2; cdr3_nt: TGTGCCAGCAGCATGGGACTAGCTTCTTACGAGCAGTACTTC; cdr3_aa: CASSMGLASYEQYF
j_call: TRBJ1-5; v_call: TRBV28; clone_size: -; d_call: TRBD1; cdr3_nt: TGTGCCAGCAGTGTGGGACAGAGCAATCAGCCCCAGCATTTT; cdr3_aa: CASSVGQSNQPQHF
j_call: TRBJ1-2; v_call: TRBV19; clone_size: -; d_call: -; cdr3_nt: TGTGCCAGTAGTACTCCAGGGAGGGACTATGGCTACACCTTC; cdr3_aa: CASSTPGRDYGYTF
j_call: TRBJ2-7; v_call: TRBV7-2; clone_size: -; d_call: -; cdr3_nt: TGTGCCAGCAGCCCGAGTGAGCGGCAGGGGGGCTACGAGCAGTACTTC; cdr3_aa: CASSPSERQGGYEQYF
j_call: TRBJ2-7; v_call: TRBV5-1; clone_size: -; d_call: -; cdr3_nt: TGCGCCAGCAGCATTAGCTCCTACGAGCAGTACTTC; cdr3_aa: CASSISSYEQYF
j_call: TRBJ1-6; v_call: TRBV5-1; clone_size: few; d_call: -; cdr3_nt: TGCGCCAGCAGTGATAATTCACCCCTCCACTTT; cdr3_aa: CASSDNSPLHF
j_call: TRBJ2-3; v_call: TRBV9; clone_size: once; d_call: -; cdr3_nt: TGTGCCAGCAGCGTAGTTGCTATGACAGATACGCAGTATTTT; cdr3_aa: CASSVVAMTDTQYF
j_call: TRBJ2-7; v_call: TRBV4-3; clone_size: -; d_call: -; cdr3_nt: TGCGCCAGCAGCCAAGTTGCCCAGTCCTACGAGCAGTACTTC; cdr3_aa: CASSQVAQSYEQYF
j_call: TRBJ2-2; v_call: TRBV9; clone_size: -; d_call: -; cdr3_nt: TGTGCCAGCAGCGTACGTTCCGTTATCGCGAACACCGGGGAGCTGTTTTTT; cdr3_aa: CASSVRSVIANTGELFF
j_call: TRBJ1-1; v_call: TRBV2; clone_size: -; d_call: TRBD1; cdr3_nt: TGTGCCAGCAGTGAATCTCTGGGACAGGTAAATACTGAAGCTTTCTTT; cdr3_aa: CASSESLGQVNTEAFF
j_call: TRBJ2-1; v_call: TRBV5-1; clone_size: many; d_call: TRBD2; cdr3_nt: TGCGCCAGCAGCCCCGGGACTACTAACTACAATGAGCAGTTCTTC; cdr3_aa: CASSPGTTNYNEQFF
j_call: TRBJ1-1; v_call: TRBV11-2; clone_size: -; d_call: -; cdr3_nt: TGTGCCAGCAGCTTAGGCCCCACAGTGAACACTGAAGCTTTCTTT; cdr3_aa: CASSLGPTVNTEAFF
j_call: TRBJ2-1; v_call: TRBV4-3; clone_size: -; d_call: TRBD2; cdr3_nt: TGCGCCAGCAGCCAAGGAACTAGCGGGAGGGTGTACGATGAGCAGTTCTTC; cdr3_aa: CASSQGTSGRVYDEQFF
j_call: TRBJ2-2; v_call: TRBV19; clone_size: -; d_call: -; cdr3_nt: TGTGCCAGTAGTATAGATTTTACGTCCACCGGGGAGCTGTTTTTT; cdr3_aa: CASSIDFTSTGELFF
j_call: TRBJ2-1; v_call: TRBV5-1; clone_size: -; d_call: -; cdr3_nt: TGCGCCAGCAGCTTCGCGGGCGAGCAGTTCTTC; cdr3_aa: CASSFAGEQFF
j_call: TRBJ2-3; v_call: TRBV28; clone_size: -; d_call: TRBD1; cdr3_nt: TGTGCCAGCAGTCCCCAGGGGGGCACAGATACGCAGTATTTT; cdr3_aa: CASSPQGGTDTQYF